This entry describes one T cell receptor beta chain. The antigen is unknown. These data are taken from a study of CD8+ T cells in alopecia areata. Findings of the study overall: Alphabeta T cells residing in normal skin are also sequenced in scalp samples. Relative to mice, TCR sharing across patients was less clear, a difference possibly HLA-related.

Germline assignment: CDR1 LGHNA and CDR2 YSLEER. There are 15 residues in the CDR3. The trim removed 0 bases at V and 5 bases at J, leaving 5 bases unmatched. Extracted RNA was reverse transcribed into cDNA, the sequencing template. TCRdb keeps only in-frame clones here, not all; method: immunoSEQ multiplex PCR. The table lists some 210,000 clones, approximately 65% of them singletons, with 0.95% to 1.5% in the top ten. Sample treatment: oral pan-JAK inhibitor, 5-10 mg twice daily. Peripheral blood, together with lesional scalp punch biopsies, was collected from alopecia areata patients. This sequence was found in a human donor with alopecia areata. The V and J genes are TRBV4-3 and TRBJ1-2, with 8 bases identical to TRBD1. The material sequenced was CD4+ T cells sorted from blood, taken at roughly week 45, from a patient treated with tofacitinib. The CDR3 DNA reads TGCGCCAGCAGCCAAGACTCGGGACAGGTTTATGGCTACACCTTC. Amino acid sequence: CASSQDSGQVYGYTF.